The next 17 T cell receptor beta chains were all read from a single sample in a study of blood T cell repertoires in COVID-19. TCRdb's copy holds only in-frame clones and misses some; the assay was immunoSEQ multiplex PCR. Seen here are some 120,000 clones, 90% observed once, and the top ten hold less than 2%. The sample taken for sequencing was peripheral blood. These receptors came from a human donor with active COVID-19. The donor label of this sample is uncertain.

The chain recombines TRBV19 with TRBJ2-5; no clear D gene. V was trimmed by 5 bases and J by 2 bases, leaving 21 bases between them. Germline V CDR1 and CDR2: LNHDA, SQIVND (reference sequence). The CDR3 extends over 17 amino acids. CDR3 in amino acids: CASSLYGSGARQETQYF. CDR3 DNA: TGTGCCAGTAGTCTTTATGGCTCCGGAGCCAGACAAGAGACCCAGTACTTC.

The rearrangement uses TRBV28 and TRBJ2-7; D might be TRBD2 (7 bases). Deletions cut 2 bases from V and 3 bases from J, with 14 bases between. The CDR3 length is 15 residues. Germline loops: CDR1 MDHEN, CDR2 SYDVKM. The CDR3 DNA reads TGTGCCAGCAGTTTAGCATCGGGGGGCAGCTACGAGCAGTACTTC. Its protein is CASSLASGGSYEQYF. Looking up the rest from reference TRBV28 and TRBJ2-7 gives the full variable domain: DVKVTQSSRYLVKRTGEKVFLECVQDMDHENMFWYRQDPGLGLRLIYFSYDVKMKEKGDIPEGYSVSREKKERFSLILESASTNQTSMYLCASSLASGGSYEQYFGPGTRLTVT.

The DNA of the CDR3 is TGTGCCAGTAGTATTAGGGGCAGGGGAAGTGGCACAGATACGCAGTATTTT. As protein: CASSIRGRGSGTDTQYF. The rearrangement links TRBV19 to TRBJ2-3; D is possibly TRBD1 (6 bases). Trimming took 3 bases from V and 1 from J, leaving 17 bases between them. The V gene's germline CDR1 is LNHDA and CDR2 SQIVND (reference sequence). This CDR3 contains 17 residues.

The V gene is TRBV5-8, the J gene TRBJ2-3; 9 bases match TRBD2. CDR3 length: 16 amino acids. J lost 0 bases, V lost 0 bases, and 2 bases had no gene match. Germline loops: CDR1 SGHTS, CDR2 YDEGEE. The CDR3, as DNA: TGTGCCAGCAGCTTGGGACTAGCGGATAGCACAGATACGCAGTATTTT. It is translated as CASSLGLADSTDTQYF. The full variable domain, completed using reference TRBV5-8 and TRBJ2-3, is EAGVTQSPTHLIKTRGQQATLRCSPISGHTSVYWYQQALGLGLQFLLWYDEGEERNRGNFPPRFSGRQFPNYSSELNVNALELEDSALYLCASSLGLADSTDTQYFGPGTRLTVL.

The chain carries TRBV4-3 and TRBJ2-1; D might be TRBD1 (5 bases). The CDR3 runs to 13 residues. The ends were cut back, 4 bases at V and 4 bases at J, with 8 bases in the middle. CDR1 is LGHNA and CDR2 is YSLEER in the germline V gene. CDR3 coding DNA: TGCGCCAGCAGCCGGAGACAGTACAATGAGCAGTTCTTC. Its protein is CASSRRQYNEQFF.

The chain carries TRBV19 and TRBJ1-3; perhaps TRBD1 as D (6 bases). The germline V gene has CDR1 LNHDA and CDR2 SQIVND (reference sequence). V was cut by 5 bases and J by 3 bases, with 11 bases left in between. The CDR3 has 14 amino acids. Here the CDR3 reads CASSQNRVGNTIYF. CDR3 nucleotides: TGTGCCAGTAGTCAAAACAGGGTTGGAAACACCATATATTTT. The variable domain in full, completed from reference TRBV19 and TRBJ1-3, reads DGGITQSPKYLFRKEGQNVTLSCEQNLNHDAMYWYRQDPGQGLRLIYYSQIVNDFQKGDIAEGYSVSREKKESFPLTVTSAQKNPTAFYLCASSQNRVGNTIYFGEGSWLTVV.

The chain joins TRBV6-2 or TRBV6-3 to TRBJ2-1; D ambiguous. Trimming took off 2 bases at V and 3 bases at J, with 11 bases between the two ends. The length of the CDR3 is 15 residues. Germline assignment: CDR1 MNHEY and CDR2 SVGEGT. Here the CDR3 DNA reads TGTGCCAGCAGTTACCCTCAGGTCCGCTACAATGAGCAGTTCTTC. Residues: CASSYPQVRYNEQFF.

CDR3: CASRLGGTGGEQYF. CDR3 nucleotides: TGTGCCAGCAGGTTAGGGGGGACAGGCGGCGAGCAGTACTTC. The chain recombines TRBV3-1 (or the pseudogene TRBV3-2) with TRBJ2-7; 8 nucleotides align to TRBD1. V was pared by 6 bases and J by 6 bases, with 10 bases of the junction left unmatched. The CDR3 runs 14 residues. The V gene's germline CDR1 is LGHDT and CDR2 YNNKEL (reference sequence).

The chain uses TRBV29-1 and TRBJ1-2, with a tentative D call TRBD1 (6 bases). CDR3 length: 14 amino acids. Trimming took 5 bases from V and 3 from J, leaving 16 bases between them. Germline values: CDR1 SQVTM, CDR2 ANQGSEA. The CDR3 loop reads CSVLSDRRDYGYTF. The CDR3 DNA reads TGCAGCGTTTTGAGTGACAGGCGCGACTATGGCTACACCTTC. Complete variable domain (other parts from reference TRBV29-1 and TRBJ1-2): SAVISQKPSRDICQRGTSLTIQCQVDSQVTMMFWYRQQPGQSLTLIATANQGSEATYESGFVIDKFPISRPNLTFSTLTVSNMSPEDSSIYLCSVLSDRRDYGYTFGSGTRLTVV.

This chain uses TRBV28 with TRBJ2-1; 8 positions match TRBD2. The CDR3 runs 14 residues. Trimming at V came to 2 bases and at J to 6 bases, leaving 3 bases not matched to a gene. Germline V gives CDR1 MDHEN, CDR2 SYDVKM. In nucleotides, the CDR3 is TGTGCCAGCAGTTTAGGTCTAGCGGGCAATGAGCAGTTCTTC. It encodes CASSLGLAGNEQFF. Supplemented by reference TRBV28 and TRBJ2-1, the full variable domain reads DVKVTQSSRYLVKRTGEKVFLECVQDMDHENMFWYRQDPGLGLRLIYFSYDVKMKEKGDIPEGYSVSREKKERFSLILESASTNQTSMYLCASSLGLAGNEQFFGPGTRLTVL.

The V and J genes are TRBV7-8 and TRBJ2-1, with TRBD2 identical over 11 bases. Trimming at V came to 5 bases and at J to 1 base, leaving 10 bases not matched to a gene. Germline values: CDR1 SGHVS, CDR2 FQNEAQ. This CDR3 has 18 amino acids. In DNA form, the CDR3 reads TGTGCCAGCAGCCCACACACGACTAGCGGGGAATCCTACAATGAGCAGTTCTTC. Its protein is CASSPHTTSGESYNEQFF.

The gene calls are TRBV9 and TRBJ2-1; the D gene is possibly TRBD2 (5 bases). This CDR3 is 17 amino acids long. V lost 3 bases to trimming and J lost 1 base, with 17 bases between them. Germline CDR1 is SGDLS and CDR2 is YYNGEE. The CDR3 protein is CASSERLGGRSYNEQFF. CDR3 bases: TGTGCCAGCAGCGAGCGCCTGGGCGGGCGGTCCTACAATGAGCAGTTCTTC.

The chain couples TRBV7-9 to TRBJ1-1; D is undetermined. Germline CDR1 is SEHNR and CDR2 is FQNEAQ (reference sequence). The CDR3 runs 15 residues. The V end was cut by 0 bases, the J end by 5 bases, with 13 bases between. The CDR3, as DNA: TGTGCCAGCAGCTTAGCGGGAGGAGCTGCGACTGAAGCTTTCTTT. It is translated as CASSLAGGAATEAFF.

In its sample, this clone was seen a few times. V is TRBV18 and J is TRBJ2-7; weak D call: TRBD2 (6 bases). This CDR3 is 18 amino acids long. Germline V lookup: CDR1 KGHSH, CDR2 LQKENI. The V end was cut by 5 bases, the J end by 6 bases, with 29 bases between. CDR3 DNA: TGTGCCAGCTCAAATCAGAGAGGGCGGAGGGGTATAACAGCCGAGCAGTACTTC. It codes for CASSNQRGRRGITAEQYF.

The chain joins TRBV7-2 to TRBJ2-5, with 8 bases that match TRBD2. The V and J ends lost 5 bases and 4 bases, in that order; junction bases with no gene match: 6. This CDR3 has 14 residues. Germline V CDR1 and CDR2: SGHTA, FQGNSA. The CDR3: CASSRSGGLETQYF. In DNA, the CDR3 is TGTGCCAGCAGCCGTTCGGGGGGGTTAGAGACCCAGTACTTC.

V is TRBV27 and J is TRBJ2-6, with 9 bases that match TRBD1. Trimming at V came to 7 bases and at J to 0 bases, leaving 10 bases not matched to a gene. Per germline, CDR1 MNHEY and CDR2 SMNVEV (reference sequence). This CDR3 region has 18 residues. CDR3 nucleotide sequence: TGTGCCAGCATGCGGACGGACAGGGGTTTCTCTGGGGCCAACGTCCTGACTTTC. It yields the protein CASMRTDRGFSGANVLTF. The full variable domain, rest sourced from reference TRBV27 and TRBJ2-6, is EAQVTQNPRYLITVTGKKLTVTCSQNMNHEYMSWYRQDPGLGLRQIYYSMNVEVTDKGDVPEGYKVSRKEKRNFPLILESPSPNQTSLYFCASMRTDRGFSGANVLTFGAGSRLTVL.

The chain couples TRBV5-6 to TRBJ1-2; D ambiguous. V gave up 3 bases and J gave up 4 bases, with 16 bases separating them. The CDR3 is 15 residues long. Germline loops: CDR1 SGHDT, CDR2 YYEEEE. The CDR3 loop is CASSYRGLVGYGYTF. The CDR3 DNA reads as TGTGCCAGCAGCTACCGGGGATTAGTTGGCTATGGCTACACCTTC.